The next 15 T cell receptor beta chains were all read from a single sample in a study of T-cell reconstitution after alpha-beta-depleted transplantation in children. The TCRbeta library was prepared with unique molecular identifiers. MiXCR, run by TCRdb on the PCR reads, gives a single entry per CDR3 protein. The table has around 190,000 distinct CDR3 sequences, 6.6% seen once. The material sequenced was PBMCs, taken before TCRalphabeta/CD19-depleted stem cell transplant. These receptors all come from a boy between 2 and 15 years old with acute lymphoblastic leukemia, due to receive a stem cell transplant.

This clonotype was seen more than once but under ten times. J is TRBJ1-6 and V is TRBV20-1; D might be TRBD1 (5 bases). Germline assignment: CDR1 DFQATT and CDR2 SNEGSKA (reference sequence). The CDR3 is 13 residues long. The V end lost 6 bases, the J end lost 7 bases, and 13 bases lay between the germline ends. CDR3 nucleotide sequence: TGCAGTGCAACCGGGGCCGCGAATTCACCCCTCCACTTT. Protein sequence: CSATGAANSPLHF.

This clonotype has a count of ten or more. V is TRBV30 and J is TRBJ1-2, with D unclear. CDR3 length equals 11 residues. Trimming stripped 2 bases from V and 8 bases from J, with 9 bases between. Germline V lookup: CDR1 GTSNPN, CDR2 SVGIG (reference sequence). The CDR3 sequence is CAWSYQDGYTF. CDR3 coding DNA: TGTGCCTGGAGTTATCAGGACGGCTACACCTTC.

This clonotype was detected only a few times. The chain has TRBV7-9 and TRBJ2-1, with D possibly being TRBD1 (5 bases). The germline V and J ends were trimmed by 5 bases and 10 bases, with 18 bases remaining between them. Germline CDR1 is SEHNR and CDR2 is FQNEAQ (reference sequence). There are 14 residues in the CDR3. CDR3: CASSGEQKTVEQFF. The CDR3 DNA reads as TGTGCCAGCAGCGGAGAACAGAAGACAGTCGAGCAGTTCTTC.

This clonotype was recorded at least ten times. The J gene is TRBJ2-2, the V gene TRBV29-1, with 7 bases that match TRBD1. V gave up 8 bases and J gave up 2 bases; unmatched junction bases: 5. The CDR3 is made up of 13 amino acids. Germline V CDR1 and CDR2: SQVTM, ANQGSEA. For the CDR3, the DNA is TGCAGCTTAGGGGACAGAAACACCGGGGAGCTGTTTTTT. It specifies CSLGDRNTGELFF.

The table lists this clonotype with a few counts. This rearrangement joins TRBV7-2 to TRBJ2-7, with TRBD2 identical over 11 bases. CDR1 and CDR2 from the germline V gene are SGHTA and FQGNSA. V shed 5 bases and J 2 bases; nucleotides not matched to a gene: 8. This CDR3 is built from 16 residues. CDR3 sequence reads: CASSDRLAGRPYEQYF. CDR3 nucleotides: TGTGCCAGCAGCGACAGACTAGCGGGAAGACCCTACGAGCAGTACTTC. The variable domain in full, completed from reference TRBV7-2 and TRBJ2-7, reads GAGVSQSPSNKVTEKGKDVELRCDPISGHTALYWYRQSLGQGLEFLIYFQGNSAPDKSGLPSDRFSAERTGGSVSTLTIQRTQQEDSAVYLCASSDRLAGRPYEQYFGPGTRLTVT.

In this sample, this clonotype turned up many times. This chain connects TRBV20-1 to TRBJ2-7; 8 bases align to TRBD2. The CDR3 consists of 14 residues. The V gene's germline CDR1 is DFQATT and CDR2 SNEGSKA (reference sequence). The J segment lost 5 bases and the V segment lost 3 bases, leaving 9 bases of the junction unmatched. The CDR3 loop reads CSARAIAGWNEQYF. The CDR3 nucleotides are TGCAGTGCTAGGGCTATAGCGGGGTGGAACGAGCAGTACTTC.

This clonotype was counted ten times or more. The chain combines TRBV20-1 with TRBJ2-5, with D possibly being TRBD1 (5 bases). The CDR3 loop spans 14 amino acids. Looked up from germline, CDR1 is DFQATT and CDR2 is SNEGSKA (reference sequence). Trimming left V 5 bases short and J 4 bases short, with 17 bases between. Here the CDR3 reads CSAYDFAGLETQYF. Here the CDR3 DNA reads TGCAGTGCTTACGATTTCGCAGGGTTAGAGACCCAGTACTTC.

This chain uses TRBV2 with TRBJ1-5; no clear D. Germline V lookup: CDR1 SNHLY, CDR2 FYNNEI. This CDR3 has 13 amino acids. The germline V and J ends were trimmed by 4 bases and 6 bases, with 10 bases remaining between them. The CDR3 loop is CASSVGLPQPQHF. DNA for the CDR3: TGTGCCAGCAGTGTGGGTCTGCCTCAGCCCCAGCATTTT.

Only a few counts were recorded for this clonotype. This chain links TRBV20-1 with TRBJ2-3; D unresolved. The germline V gene has CDR1 DFQATT and CDR2 SNEGSKA (reference sequence). The CDR3 is 15 residues long. Trimming removed 6 bases at V and 2 bases at J, with 18 bases between. The chain's CDR3 is CSAHDGGRYTDTQYF. The CDR3 DNA sequence: TGCAGTGCCCACGACGGTGGCAGATACACAGATACGCAGTATTTT.

This clonotype was counted between two and nine times. The chain recombines TRBV7-9 with TRBJ2-2; a possible D gene is TRBD2 (5 bases). The CDR3 is made up of 14 amino acids. Trimming removed 8 bases from V and 1 base from J, with 11 bases in between. Germline-derived CDR1 and CDR2 are SEHNR and FQNEAQ (reference sequence). The chain's CDR3 is CASGHGGNTGELFF. The CDR3, as DNA: TGTGCCAGCGGCCATGGAGGGAACACCGGGGAGCTGTTTTTT.

As regards this clonotype: The junction departs from the called germline gene at one end, perhaps through a read error. This chain joins TRBV14 and TRBJ1-1; a possible D gene is TRBD1 (6 bases). The CDR3 has 13 residues. Looked up from germline, CDR1 is SGHDN and CDR2 is FVKESK. This CDR3 reads CACSQRGRTEAFF. The CDR3 DNA sequence: TGTGCCTGCAGCCAAAGGGGGAGGACTGAAGCTTTCTTT. Full variable domain (remainder filled in from reference TRBV14 and TRBJ1-1): EAGVTQFPSHSVIEKGQTVTLRCDPISGHDNLYWYRRVMGKEIKFLLHFVKESKQDESGMPNNRFLAERTGGTYSTLKVQPAELEDSGVYFCACSQRGRTEAFFGQGTRLTVV.

This clonotype was detected a few times. J is TRBJ2-6 and V is TRBV4-1, with no clear D. CDR1 is MGHRA, CDR2 YSYEKL, per germline. This CDR3 region has 17 residues. Deletions cut 5 bases from V and 0 bases from J, with 14 bases between. The CDR3 loop reads CASSKGPLFSGANVLTF. The CDR3 region has the DNA TGCGCCAGCAGCAAAGGCCCTCTGTTCTCTGGGGCCAACGTCCTGACTTTC.

In its sample, this clonotype was seen many times. The chain has TRBV7-2 and TRBJ2-2; D is unresolved. The CDR3 is made up of 16 amino acids. CDR1 SGHTA and CDR2 FQGNSA come from the germline V gene. Trimming stripped 4 bases from V and 1 base from J, with 13 bases between. The DNA of the CDR3 is TGTGCCAGCAGCTCAAATATAAAGAGGAACACCGGGGAGCTGTTTTTT. Translating gives CASSSNIKRNTGELFF.

This clonotype was seen repeatedly, ten times or more. This chain joins TRBV7-2 and TRBJ2-7; 8 bases map to TRBD1. Germline CDR1 reads SGHTA; CDR2 reads FQGNSA. Trimming removed 2 bases from V and 7 bases from J; junction bases left unmatched: 7. The CDR3 loop spans 14 amino acids. The CDR3 is CASSLRTGPREQYF. The CDR3 nucleotides are TGTGCCAGCAGCTTAAGGACAGGGCCTAGGGAGCAGTACTTC.

This clonotype was recorded many times. The chain couples TRBV20-1 to TRBJ2-7; D might be TRBD1 (5 bases). Germline CDR1 DFQATT, CDR2 SNEGSKA (reference sequence). This CDR3 contains 13 residues. Trimming left V 2 bases short and J 3 bases short, with 11 bases between. DNA for the CDR3: TGCAGTGCTAGACCACAGGAGTTCTACGAGCAGTACTTC. This translates into CSARPQEFYEQYF.